Listed here are 8 T cell receptor beta chains from one sample, sequenced in a study of early T cells in non-severe SARS-CoV-2 infection. MiXCR was run by TCRdb on the 5' RACE reads, yielding one entry per CDR3 protein. The repertoire consists of 68,000 or so distinct CDR3 sequences, with 9.5% to 15% occurring once and the leading ten covering less than 2%. The sequenced sample consisted of whole blood. These receptors were taken from an adult who was a healthcare worker with PCR-confirmed SARS-CoV-2 infection or an uninfected control (not recorded which).

The J gene is TRBJ1-6, the V gene TRBV7-9, with 9 positions matching TRBD1. The CDR3 is 20 residues long. The V and J ends lost 3 bases and 0 bases, in that order; junction bases with no gene match: 12. CDR1 is SEHNR and CDR2 is FQNEAQ in the germline V gene (reference sequence). In nucleotides, the CDR3 is TGTGCCAGCAGCTTTGCCGGGACAGGGTTAGGTAGCTCCTATAATTCACCCCTCCACTTT. Its translation is CASSFAGTGLGSSYNSPLHF.

The J gene is TRBJ1-6, the V gene TRBV20-1; tentative D call: TRBD1 (6 bases). Germline V CDR1 and CDR2: DFQATT, SNEGSKA (reference sequence). The CDR3 is made up of 15 amino acids. The ends were cut back, 5 bases at V and 7 bases at J, with 18 bases in the middle. CDR3 residues: CSASRGAQYNSPLHF. As DNA, the CDR3 is TGCAGTGCTTCGAGGGGGGCCCAATACAATTCACCCCTCCACTTT.

The rearrangement links TRBV6-2 or TRBV6-3 to TRBJ2-7; D may be TRBD1 (6 bases). The V gene lost 3 bases and the J gene lost 4 bases, with 19 bases spanning the gap. CDR1 and CDR2 from the germline V gene are MNHEY and SVGEGT. The CDR3 is 16 residues long. The chain's CDR3 is CASSYQGPPPRYEQYF. The CDR3 nucleotides are TGTGCCAGCAGTTATCAGGGGCCCCCTCCCCGATACGAGCAGTACTTC.

Only a few counts were recorded for this clonotype. This chain joins TRBV6-6 and TRBJ1-1; D is uncertain. Trimming took 0 bases from V and 0 from J, leaving 5 bases between them. The CDR3 is 14 amino acids. Germline CDR1 is MNHNY and CDR2 is SVGAGI (reference sequence). CDR3 sequence: CASSYSKMNTEAFF. CDR3 bases: TGTGCCAGCAGTTACTCAAAAATGAACACTGAAGCTTTCTTT.

This chain joins TRBV11-3 and TRBJ2-3; 8 bases are shared with TRBD1. Germline assignment: CDR1 SGHNT and CDR2 YENEEA. The CDR3 spans 15 residues. V trimming: 3 bases; J trimming: 6 bases; junction bases outside the gene matches: 8. The CDR3 bases are TGTGCCAGCAGCTTGTCGATCAGGGGGCTTGATACGCAGTATTTT. Translating it yields CASSLSIRGLDTQYF.

In its sample, this clonotype was seen many times. V and J are TRBV19 and TRBJ1-5; tentative D call: TRBD1 (5 bases). This CDR3 spans 14 amino acids. V gave up 3 bases and J gave up 2 bases, with 8 bases separating them. Germline CDR1 reads LNHDA; CDR2 reads SQIVND (reference sequence). The CDR3 reads CASSMAGRNQPQHF. The CDR3 bases are TGTGCCAGTAGTATGGCAGGGCGCAATCAGCCCCAGCATTTT.

This clonotype appeared many times. The chain combines TRBV5-1 with TRBJ2-1; tentative D call: TRBD2 (5 bases). Trimming cost V 3 bases and J 8 bases, with 18 bases left between them. CDR1 SGHRS and CDR2 YFSETQ come from the germline V gene. This CDR3 region has 15 residues. As DNA, the CDR3 is TGCGCCAGCAGCTCGTTAGGTCTAGCAGGCGATGAGCAGTTCTTC. Protein product: CASSSLGLAGDEQFF.

This clonotype was counted ten times or more. J is TRBJ2-5 and V is TRBV12-3 or TRBV12-4; D is undetermined. This CDR3 has 12 residues. V gave up 3 bases and J gave up 5 bases, with 7 bases separating them. The CDR3 region has the DNA TGTGCCAGCAGTTTTTCTCTTGAGACCCAGTACTTC. It specifies CASSFSLETQYF.